Following are 4 T cell receptor beta chains from one sample sequenced in a study of T cell responses to AZD1222 COVID-19 vaccine. Sequenced by immunoSEQ multiplex PCR; TCRdb stores in-frame clones only, minus some. The repertoire holds roughly 120,000 clones, with 92% as singletons. Sequenced here: peripheral blood, sampled 28 days after the second AZD1222 dose. These receptors came from an adult who received the AZD1222 COVID-19 vaccine.

J is TRBJ2-1 and V is TRBV6-1; D is unresolved. The CDR3 extends over 16 amino acids. V was pared by 1 base and J by 8 bases, with 18 bases between. Per germline, CDR1 MNHNS and CDR2 SASEGT. CDR3 DNA: TGTGCCAGCAGTGAAGGGGCAGTTCCTTTCAAGGATGAGCAGTTCTTC. Translating gives CASSEGAVPFKDEQFF.

This clone was detected only once. This rearrangement joins TRBV9 to TRBJ2-3, with 7 bases that match TRBD2. J was trimmed by 1 base and V by 0 bases; bases with no gene match: 2. Germline values: CDR1 SGDLS, CDR2 YYNGEE. This CDR3 spans 15 amino acids. The CDR3 reads CASSVGGRGTDTQYF. CDR3 nucleotides: TGTGCCAGCAGCGTAGGTGGGAGGGGCACAGATACGCAGTATTTT.

This chain connects TRBV11-1 to TRBJ2-2; the D is unclear. Germline V gene data show CDR1 as SGHAT and CDR2 as FQDESV (reference sequence). This CDR3 contains 16 residues. V lost 3 bases and J 1 base, leaving 12 bases between the germline ends. The DNA of the CDR3 is TGTGCCAGCAGCTTGATAGAGACACAGAACACCGGGGAGCTGTTTTTT. Protein: CASSLIETQNTGELFF.

The chain joins TRBV9 to TRBJ1-1; D is perhaps TRBD1 (6 bases). V lost 4 bases and J lost 5, with 24 bases in between. CDR3 length: 17 residues. Germline lookup yields CDR1 SGDLS and CDR2 YYNGEE. The CDR3 DNA is TGTGCCAGCAGCCCCCGAAGGGGAGGGGGAGTAAGGACTGAAGCTTTCTTT. As protein: CASSPRRGGGVRTEAFF. The whole variable domain, remainder taken from reference TRBV9 and TRBJ1-1, is DSGVTQTPKHLITATGQRVTLRCSPRSGDLSVYWYQQSLDQGLQFLIQYYNGEERAKGNILERFSAQQFPDLHSELNLSSLELGDSALYFCASSPRRGGGVRTEAFFGQGTRLTVV.